This TCR beta chain is from a study of blood T cell repertoires in COVID-19. Overall study: Material from acute and convalescent COVID-19 was sourced from the United States, Italy and Spain.

The protocol was immunoSEQ multiplex PCR, while the TCRdb copy is restricted to in-frame clones and leaves out a portion. Of a few hundred thousand clones listed, around 89% are singletons. Germline values: CDR1 DFQATT, CDR2 SNEGSKA (reference sequence). The CDR3 extends over 14 amino acids. J lost 3 bases, V lost 3 bases, and 6 bases had no gene match. The V gene is TRBV20-1, the J gene TRBJ2-7; 9 nucleotides line up with TRBD1. Sequencing used peripheral blood. The clonotype originates from a man between 40 and 49 years old with acute or convalescent COVID-19. This CDR3 reads CSASGLDRGYEQYF. CDR3 nucleotides: TGCAGTGCTAGTGGTCTGGACAGGGGCTACGAGCAGTACTTC.